The next 20 T cell receptor beta chains were all read from a single sample in a study of cytomegalovirus exposure and HLA in healthy donors. The PCR ran on 60 Vbeta and 13 Jbeta primers. Sequencing was performed with immunoSEQ multiplex PCR; in TCRdb, only in-frame clones are kept and a portion is missing. The profile shows about 150,000 clones, 76% of them singletons. Sequencing was carried out using PBMCs. All receptors come from a male donor in good health and CMV-seronegative.

The chain is built from TRBV28 and TRBJ2-2, with D possibly being TRBD1 (6 bases). Germline V CDR1 and CDR2: MDHEN, SYDVKM. V lost 5 bases, J lost 4 bases, and 11 bases lay in between. The CDR3 has 14 residues. The DNA of the CDR3 is TGTGCCAGCAGTGGACAGTCCCTCACCGGGGAGCTGTTTTTT. This translates into CASSGQSLTGELFF.

This clone was observed a few times. Here the CDR3 reads CSVHRDTDEQYF. The DNA of the CDR3 is TGCAGCGTTCACCGGGACACCGACGAGCAGTACTTC. This chain uses TRBV29-1 with TRBJ2-7, with D possibly TRBD1 on 6 matching bases. V dropped 5 bases and J dropped 5 bases, with 13 bases sitting between them. This CDR3 comprises 12 residues. Germline V gene sequence: CDR1 SQVTM, CDR2 ANQGSEA.

This sequence joins TRBV27 and TRBJ2-7; D perhaps matches TRBD1 (6 bases). The length of the CDR3 is 14 residues. The germline CDR1 and CDR2 sequences are MNHEY and SMNVEV (reference sequence). The V end was cut by 1 base, the J end by 4 bases, with 11 bases between. The CDR3 DNA is TGTGCCAGCAGTTTATTGGCAACAGGGTACGAGCAGTACTTC. It is translated as CASSLLATGYEQYF.

The CDR3: CASSLRAGGYGSEQFF. Written as DNA, the CDR3 is TGTGCCAGCAGTTTAAGGGCGGGGGGGTATGGTAGTGAGCAGTTCTTC. The gene calls are TRBV28 and TRBJ2-1; TRBD2 agrees at 9 bases. Germline lookup yields CDR1 MDHEN and CDR2 SYDVKM. J was trimmed by 9 bases and V by 2 bases; bases with no gene match: 11. This CDR3 is built from 16 residues.

V is TRBV27 and J is TRBJ1-5; weak D call: TRBD1 (6 bases). Germline V CDR1 and CDR2: MNHEY, SMNVEV (reference sequence). This CDR3 region has 15 residues. V lost 4 bases, J lost 2 bases, and 12 bases lay in between. CDR3 nucleotide sequence: TGTGCCAGCAGTTGGGAGGGGGGCGGCAATCAGCCCCAGCATTTT. Translation gives CASSWEGGGNQPQHF.

The chain is built from TRBV6-5 and TRBJ2-7; 9 bases map to TRBD1. Germline trimming cut 8 bases from V and 6 bases from J; bases unmatched to any gene: 8. The CDR3 extends over 13 amino acids. Germline V gene data show CDR1 as MNHEY and CDR2 as SVGAGI. The CDR3 bases are TGTGCCAGCGGGACAGGGCGACTCCTCGAGCAGTACTTC. Its protein product is CASGTGRLLEQYF.

Only a few counts were recorded for this clone. The chain carries TRBV11-2 and TRBJ2-2, with 7 positions matching TRBD2. Germline CDR1 is SGHAT and CDR2 is FQNNGV. With 1 base clipped from V and 4 bases from J, the junction kept 3 bases outside the gene matches. This CDR3 spans 15 amino acids. The CDR3: CASSLGGSVTGELFF. The DNA of the CDR3 is TGTGCCAGCAGCTTAGGCGGGAGCGTCACCGGGGAGCTGTTTTTT.

This chain joins TRBV28 and TRBJ1-5; no reliable D call. The CDR3 contains 16 residues. V was shortened by 3 bases and J by 1 base, with 13 bases between the two germline ends. Per the germline V gene, CDR1 is MDHEN and CDR2 is SYDVKM. The CDR3 loop is CASSFTHTHSNQPQHF. CDR3 coding DNA: TGTGCCAGCAGTTTTACCCACACACACAGCAATCAGCCCCAGCATTTT.

V is TRBV10-3 and J is TRBJ2-1, with TRBD2 matching over 7 bases. The germline gives CDR1 ENHRY, CDR2 SYGVKD. The V gene end was trimmed by 11 bases and the J gene end by 16 bases; junction bases not matched to a gene: 14. This CDR3 contains 11 residues. The CDR3: CAGGVSTAAFF. In DNA, the CDR3 is TGTGCCGGGGGGGTTTCGACAGCAGCCTTCTTC.

This clone has a single count. This chain connects TRBV4-1 to TRBJ1-2; 9 bases are a match to TRBD1. The CDR3 spans 15 residues. From germline, CDR1 is MGHRA and CDR2 YSYEKL. The V and J ends lost 2 bases and 4 bases, in that order; junction bases with no gene match: 5. CDR3 bases: TGCGCCAGCAGCCAACCCGGACAGGGGAGCTATGGCTACACCTTC. Its protein is CASSQPGQGSYGYTF.

The table lists this clone with a few counts. The V gene is TRBV10-1, the J gene TRBJ1-2, with D maybe TRBD1 (5 bases). This CDR3 region has 14 residues. V lost 8 bases and J 3 bases, leaving 16 bases between the germline ends. Germline V gene lookup returns CDR1 WNHNN and CDR2 SYGVQD (reference sequence). CDR3 sequence: CASLNQGIDYGYTF. CDR3 DNA: TGCGCCAGCTTAAACCAGGGTATCGACTATGGCTACACCTTC.

As regards this clone: Other nucleotide sequences in the sample specify the same CDR3. The rearrangement links TRBV6-4 to TRBJ2-1; D perhaps matches TRBD2 (5 bases). In germline, CDR1 is MRHNA, CDR2 SNTAGT. Between the trimmed V and J ends, which lost 0 bases and 1 base, there was a span of 7 bases. CDR3 length equals 15 residues. CDR3 bases: TGTGCCAGCAGTGACTCAAGCGGTTCCTACAATGAGCAGTTCTTC. Translation: CASSDSSGSYNEQFF.

The chain links TRBV11-2 to TRBJ2-2, with a possible D match to TRBD1 (5 bases). Trimming pared 2 bases from V and 5 bases from J, leaving 9 bases between. The CDR3 has 14 amino acids. Germline values: CDR1 SGHAT, CDR2 FQNNGV. In DNA form, the CDR3 reads TGTGCCAGCAGCTTAAGGGGTGGGACCGGGGAGCTGTTTTTT. Its translation is CASSLRGGTGELFF.

This clone was seen a handful of times. The chain couples TRBV7-2 to TRBJ2-1; a weak D match, TRBD2 (5 bases). The CDR3 is made up of 16 amino acids. V lost 7 bases and J 4 bases, leaving 20 bases between the germline ends. Germline V gives CDR1 SGHTA, CDR2 FQGNSA. DNA for the CDR3: TGTGCCAGCACCCTGATGATGGAGCGAGGGTACAATGAGCAGTTCTTC. Translation gives CASTLMMERGYNEQFF.

V is TRBV4-1 and J is TRBJ1-1, with D perhaps matching TRBD1 (5 bases). The CDR3 loop spans 17 amino acids. In germline, CDR1 is MGHRA, CDR2 YSYEKL. Trimming took off 0 bases at V and 5 bases at J, with 19 bases between the two ends. CDR3 residues: CASSQDLFGTGRTEAFF. In DNA, the CDR3 is TGCGCCAGCAGCCAAGATCTGTTTGGGACCGGGAGGACTGAAGCTTTCTTT.

The rearrangement joins TRBV6-5 to TRBJ1-2; no firm D call. CDR1 is MNHEY, CDR2 SVGAGI, per germline. The CDR3 has 14 residues. V was clipped by 6 bases and J by 6 bases, with 17 bases between them. CDR3 amino acids: CASRPSGVTNGYTF. CDR3 bases: TGTGCCAGCAGGCCAAGCGGGGTGACTAATGGCTACACCTTC.

The gene calls are TRBV19 and TRBJ2-7, with TRBD2 matching over 11 bases. The CDR3 totals 18 residues. Per germline, CDR1 LNHDA and CDR2 SQIVND (reference sequence). Losses at the gene ends were 3 bases for V and 7 bases for J; bases not matched to a gene: 17. The CDR3 DNA sequence: TGTGCCAGTAGTATCCGGCTAGCGGGGGGAACGCGGAGTCCAGAGCAGTACTTC. It specifies CASSIRLAGGTRSPEQYF. Filled out from reference TRBV19 and TRBJ2-7, the complete variable domain reads DGGITQSPKYLFRKEGQNVTLSCEQNLNHDAMYWYRQDPGQGLRLIYYSQIVNDFQKGDIAEGYSVSREKKESFPLTVTSAQKNPTAFYLCASSIRLAGGTRSPEQYFGPGTRLTVT.

The rearrangement links TRBV5-1 to TRBJ2-2; TRBD1 aligns across 7 bases. The CDR3 length is 14 residues. Germline trimming cut 1 base from V and 7 bases from J; bases unmatched to any gene: 4. Germline CDR1 reads SGHRS; CDR2 reads YFSETQ. DNA of the CDR3: TGCGCCAGCAGCTTGAGGGGGCTAAGCGGGGAGCTGTTTTTT. Amino acids: CASSLRGLSGELFF.

This chain uses TRBV5-1 with TRBJ1-3; TRBD1 might be the D (5 bases). Trimming took 4 bases from V and 0 from J, leaving 11 bases between them. The germline V gene encodes CDR1 SGHRS and CDR2 YFSETQ. The CDR3 is 15 amino acids. CDR3 sequence (DNA): TGCGCCAGCAGCCTTTCGGGGGACTCTGGAAACACCATATATTTT. It yields the protein CASSLSGDSGNTIYF.

V is TRBV7-9 and J is TRBJ1-3, with TRBD1 identical over 9 bases. V was pared by 1 base and J by 8 bases, with 9 bases of the junction left unmatched. Germline CDR1 SEHNR, CDR2 FQNEAQ (reference sequence). This CDR3 is built from 16 residues. The CDR3 spells CASSLGDRVIGDTIYF. Written as DNA, the CDR3 is TGTGCCAGCAGCTTAGGGGACAGGGTAATCGGAGACACCATATATTTT.